Given below is one T cell receptor (beta chain) in context. The sample comes from a study of T cell changes during pregnancy in multiple sclerosis. Some clones are missing from TCRdb's copy, which holds only in-frame ones; the method was immunoSEQ multiplex PCR. Among 45,000 to 50,000 clones listed, more than 85% were seen once. The CDR3 is made up of 12 amino acids. V lost 5 bases, J lost 4 bases, and 6 bases lay in between. CDR1 and CDR2 (germline): MNHEY, SVGAGI. The chain links TRBV6-5 to TRBJ2-1; the D gene is possibly TRBD1 (5 bases). The sample in question was peripheral blood, obtained in the third trimester of pregnancy. This receptor was taken from a female donor with multiple sclerosis, enrolled in a pregnancy study. CDR3 region: CASSKGYNEQFF. CDR3 DNA: TGTGCCAGCAGTAAGGGGTACAATGAGCAGTTCTTC.